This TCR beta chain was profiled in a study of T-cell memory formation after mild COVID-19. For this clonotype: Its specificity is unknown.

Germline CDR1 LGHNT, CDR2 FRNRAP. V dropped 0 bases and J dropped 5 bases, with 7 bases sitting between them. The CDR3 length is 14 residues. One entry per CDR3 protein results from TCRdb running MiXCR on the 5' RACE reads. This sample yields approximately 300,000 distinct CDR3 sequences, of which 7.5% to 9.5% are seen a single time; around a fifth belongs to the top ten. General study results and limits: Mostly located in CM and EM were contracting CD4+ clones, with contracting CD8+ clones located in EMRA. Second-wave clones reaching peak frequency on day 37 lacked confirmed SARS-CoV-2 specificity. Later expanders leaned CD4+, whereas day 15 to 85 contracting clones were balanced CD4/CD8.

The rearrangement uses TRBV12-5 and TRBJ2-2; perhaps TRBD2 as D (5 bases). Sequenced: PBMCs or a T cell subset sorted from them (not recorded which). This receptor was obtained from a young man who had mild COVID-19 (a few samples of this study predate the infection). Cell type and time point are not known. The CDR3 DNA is TGTGCTAGTGGTTTGGTCGGCGGGACCGGGGAGCTGTTTTTT. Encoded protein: CASGLVGGTGELFF.